This is a list of T cell receptor beta chains from one sample in a study of T cell responses to AZD1222 COVID-19 vaccine. TCRdb keeps only in-frame clones here, not all; method: immunoSEQ multiplex PCR. Among over 150,000 clones listed, 88% were seen once. The source was peripheral blood, collected 28 days after the second AZD1222 dose. These receptors came from an adult who received the AZD1222 COVID-19 vaccine. Each CDR3 is given with its conserved first and last residue. The D gene is left open where the match is weak. The size of a clone is reported for some rows only, either as once, few or many, or as a class for expanded clones.

J gene | D gene | clone size | V gene | CDR3 protein | CDR3 DNA
TRBJ2-7 | - | once | TRBV6-2/TRBV6-3 | CASSYGGSYEQYF | TGTGCCAGCAGTTATGGGGGCTCCTACGAGCAGTACTTC
TRBJ2-7 | - | - | TRBV2 | CASRGSESSYEQYF | TGTGCCAGCAGGGGCTCCGAGAGCTCCTACGAGCAGTACTTC
TRBJ1-2 | - | - | TRBV5-1 | CASSAKGQGNYGYTF | TGCGCCAGCAGCGCAAAGGGGCAGGGTAACTATGGCTACACCTTC
TRBJ1-3 | - | - | TRBV7-8 | CASSPSLSSGNTIYF | TGTGCCAGCAGCCCGAGTCTCAGCTCTGGAAACACCATATATTTT
TRBJ1-4 | - | - | TRBV3-1/TRBV3-2 | CASSPRSRGTNEKLFF | TGTGCCAGCAGCCCCCGGTCGCGGGGGACTAATGAAAAACTGTTTTTT
TRBJ1-3 | - | - | TRBV30 | CAWSVQGGAANYPGNTIYF | TGTGCCTGGAGTGTACAAGGAGGGGCAGCAAATTACCCTGGAAACACCATATATTTT
TRBJ2-7 | - | - | TRBV24-1 | CATSDDHQGYEQYF | TGTGCCACCAGTGATGATCACCAGGGTTACGAGCAGTACTTC
TRBJ1-1 | - | - | TRBV19 | CASSSSGPNTEAFF | TGTGCCAGTAGTAGTTCCGGGCCGAACACTGAAGCTTTCTTT
TRBJ1-1 | - | - | TRBV3-1/TRBV3-2 | CASSQGERAAFF | TGTGCCAGCAGCCAAGGGGAAAGGGCAGCTTTCTTT
TRBJ1-2 | TRBD1 | once | TRBV18 | CASSPGGRSNGYTF | TGTGCCAGCTCCCCAGGGGGGCGGTCTAATGGCTACACCTTC
TRBJ2-3 | - | - | TRBV3-1/TRBV3-2 | CASSQELRTDTQYF | TGTGCCAGCAGCCAAGAACTCCGCACAGATACGCAGTATTTT
TRBJ1-6 | TRBD1 | - | TRBV3-1/TRBV3-2 | CASSQGWDRKAPLHF | TGTGCCAGCAGCCAAGGGTGGGACAGGAAGGCACCCCTCCACTTT
TRBJ2-1 | TRBD2 | - | TRBV5-4 | CASSSRGEDEQFF | TGTGCCAGCAGCTCTCGGGGGGAGGATGAGCAGTTCTTC
TRBJ1-1 | - | once | TRBV9 | CASSASQGMNTEAFF | TGTGCCAGCAGCGCCTCTCAGGGAATGAACACTGAAGCTTTCTTT
TRBJ1-1 | - | - | TRBV12-5 | CASGLLRGVNTEAFF | TGTGCTAGTGGTCTCCTACGAGGGGTGAACACTGAAGCTTTCTTT
TRBJ1-5 | - | - | TRBV2 | CASRTGLYSNQPQHF | TGTGCCAGCAGAACGGGATTATATAGCAATCAGCCCCAGCATTTT
TRBJ1-6 | TRBD1 | - | TRBV4-1 | CASSHGRGQLSNSPLHF | TGCGCCAGCAGCCACGGGAGGGGGCAGTTAAGCAATTCACCCCTCCACTTT
TRBJ2-2 | - | - | TRBV2 | CASSSRRIPNTGELFF | TGTGCCAGCAGCAGCCGGAGGATACCGAACACCGGGGAGCTGTTTTTT
TRBJ1-2 | TRBD1 | - | TRBV19 | CATRKRDRDYGYTF | TGTGCCACGCGGAAGAGGGACAGGGACTATGGCTACACCTTC
TRBJ1-4 | TRBD1 | - | TRBV6-5 | CASSRLGTGSEKLFF | TGTGCCAGCAGTCGTCTGGGGACAGGGAGTGAAAAACTGTTTTTT
TRBJ1-4 | - | - | TRBV2 | CASTRQEKLFF | TGTGCCAGCACTCGCCAGGAAAAACTGTTTTTT
TRBJ1-5 | TRBD1 | - | TRBV14 | CASSQTGVNQPQHF | TGTGCCAGCAGCCAGACAGGGGTCAATCAGCCCCAGCATTTT
TRBJ1-5 | - | - | TRBV6-2/TRBV6-3 | CASSYVWRPQHF | TGTGCCAGCAGTTACGTTTGGCGTCCCCAGCATTTT
TRBJ2-3 | - | - | TRBV7-9 | CASSPTGDTQYF | TGTGCCAGCAGCCCAACCGGGGATACGCAGTATTTT
TRBJ1-2 | - | - | TRBV20-1 | CSARRSYGYTF | TGCAGTGCTAGAAGGAGCTATGGCTACACCTTC
TRBJ1-4 | TRBD1 | - | TRBV6-4 | CASSQGTGGAEKLFF | TGTGCCAGCAGTCAAGGGACAGGGGGTGCTGAAAAACTGTTTTTT
TRBJ1-4 | - | - | TRBV6-5 | CASSSWVSEKLFF | TGTGCCAGCAGTTCCTGGGTGTCCGAAAAACTGTTTTTT
TRBJ1-4 | - | - | TRBV5-1 | CASSLAYPSTNEKLFF | TGCGCCAGCAGCTTGGCCTACCCAAGCACTAATGAAAAACTGTTTTTT
TRBJ1-2 | - | few | TRBV3-1/TRBV3-2 | CASSQEGKPGYTF | TGTGCCAGCAGCCAAGAGGGGAAACCTGGCTACACCTTC
TRBJ2-5 | - | - | TRBV7-9 | CASSPGVQETQYF | TGTGCCAGCAGCCCAGGGGTTCAAGAGACCCAGTACTTC
TRBJ1-3 | - | - | TRBV30 | CAWRGHRGVSSGNTIYF | TGTGCCTGGAGGGGTCACCGGGGTGTTAGCTCTGGAAACACCATATATTTT
TRBJ2-3 | TRBD2 | - | TRBV5-1 | CASSSAVSGSTDTQYF | TGCGCCAGCAGCTCGGCTGTTAGCGGGAGCACAGATACGCAGTATTTT
TRBJ2-2 | - | - | TRBV3-1/TRBV3-2 | CASSQGNDRRIGMMFF | TGTGCCAGCAGCCAAGGAAATGACAGGCGGATCGGGATGATGTTTTTT
TRBJ1-5 | - | - | TRBV18 | CASSPTNNQPQHF | TGTGCCAGCTCCCCTACGAACAATCAGCCCCAGCATTTT
TRBJ1-2 | - | - | TRBV5-1 | CASSWTVNYGYTF | TGCGCCAGCAGCTGGACAGTGAACTATGGCTACACCTTC
TRBJ1-1 | - | - | TRBV2 | CASSEASGKNTEAFF | TGTGCCAGCAGTGAGGCGTCAGGGAAGAACACTGAAGCTTTCTTT